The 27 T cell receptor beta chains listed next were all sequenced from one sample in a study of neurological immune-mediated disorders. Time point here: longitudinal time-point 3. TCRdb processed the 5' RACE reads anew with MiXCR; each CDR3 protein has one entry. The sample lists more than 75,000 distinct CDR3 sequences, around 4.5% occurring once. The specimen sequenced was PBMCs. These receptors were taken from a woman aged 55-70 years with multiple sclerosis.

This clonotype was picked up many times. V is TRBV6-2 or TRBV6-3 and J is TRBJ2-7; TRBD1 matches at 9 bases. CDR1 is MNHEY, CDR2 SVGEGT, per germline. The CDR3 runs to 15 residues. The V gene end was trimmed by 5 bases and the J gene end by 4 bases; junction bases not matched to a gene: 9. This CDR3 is CASSTSGTGIYEQYF. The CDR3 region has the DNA TGTGCCAGCAGTACCTCCGGGACAGGGATTTACGAGCAGTACTTC.

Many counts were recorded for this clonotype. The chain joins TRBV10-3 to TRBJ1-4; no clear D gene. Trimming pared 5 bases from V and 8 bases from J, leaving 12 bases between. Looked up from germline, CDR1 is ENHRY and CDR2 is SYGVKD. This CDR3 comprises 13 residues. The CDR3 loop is CAISMGSPEKLFF. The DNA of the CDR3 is TGTGCCATCAGTATGGGTAGCCCCGAAAAACTGTTTTTT.

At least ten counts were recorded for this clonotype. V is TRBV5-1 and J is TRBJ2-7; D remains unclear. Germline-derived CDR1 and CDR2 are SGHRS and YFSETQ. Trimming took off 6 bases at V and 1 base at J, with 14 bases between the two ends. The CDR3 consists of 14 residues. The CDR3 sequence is CASTTGVGSYEQYF. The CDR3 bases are TGCGCCAGCACAACCGGAGTGGGTTCCTACGAGCAGTACTTC.

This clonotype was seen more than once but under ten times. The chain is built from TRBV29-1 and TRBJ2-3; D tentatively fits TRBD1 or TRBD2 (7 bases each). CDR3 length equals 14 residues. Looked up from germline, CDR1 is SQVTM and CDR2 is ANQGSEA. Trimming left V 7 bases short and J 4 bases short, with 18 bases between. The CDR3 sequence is CSAPGGGGADTQYF. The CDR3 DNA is TGCAGCGCCCCAGGGGGGGGCGGGGCAGATACGCAGTATTTT.

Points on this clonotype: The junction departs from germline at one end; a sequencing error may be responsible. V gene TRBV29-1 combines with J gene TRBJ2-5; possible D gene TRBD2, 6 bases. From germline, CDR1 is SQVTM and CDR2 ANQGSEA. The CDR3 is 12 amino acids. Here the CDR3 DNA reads TGCAGCGTTGAACCAGATCGGGAGACCCACTACTTC. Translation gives CSVEPDRETHYF.

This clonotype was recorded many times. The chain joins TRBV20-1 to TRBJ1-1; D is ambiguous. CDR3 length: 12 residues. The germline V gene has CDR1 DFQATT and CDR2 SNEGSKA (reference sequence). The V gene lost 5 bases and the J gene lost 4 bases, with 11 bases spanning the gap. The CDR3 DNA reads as TGCAGTGCTCGGCGGGTGCGCACTGAAGCTTTCTTT. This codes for CSARRVRTEAFF.

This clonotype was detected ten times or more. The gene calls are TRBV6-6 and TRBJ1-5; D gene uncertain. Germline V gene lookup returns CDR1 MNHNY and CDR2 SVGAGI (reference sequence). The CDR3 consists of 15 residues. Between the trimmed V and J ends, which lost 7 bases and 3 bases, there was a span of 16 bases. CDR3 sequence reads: CASTKGPGVNQPQHF. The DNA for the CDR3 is TGTGCCAGCACCAAGGGCCCCGGGGTCAATCAGCCCCAGCATTTT.

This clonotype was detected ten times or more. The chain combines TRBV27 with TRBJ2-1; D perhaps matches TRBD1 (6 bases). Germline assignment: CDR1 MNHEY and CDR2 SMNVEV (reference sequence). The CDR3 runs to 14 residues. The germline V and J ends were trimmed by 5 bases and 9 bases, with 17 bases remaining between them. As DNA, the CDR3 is TGTGCCAGCAGTACCCCACAGGGAATCAGTGAGCAGTTCTTC. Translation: CASSTPQGISEQFF.

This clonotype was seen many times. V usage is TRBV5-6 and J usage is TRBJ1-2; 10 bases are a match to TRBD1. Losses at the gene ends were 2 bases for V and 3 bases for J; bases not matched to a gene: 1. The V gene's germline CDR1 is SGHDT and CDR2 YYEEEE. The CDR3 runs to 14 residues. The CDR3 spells CASSFGTGDYGYTF. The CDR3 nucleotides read TGTGCCAGCAGCTTCGGGACAGGGGACTATGGCTACACCTTC.

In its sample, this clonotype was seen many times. CDR3 in amino acids: CASSPTGTSGGAEETQYF. The CDR3 bases are TGTGCCAGCAGCCCAACCGGGACTAGCGGGGGGGCGGAAGAGACCCAGTACTTC. The V call is TRBV7-9, the J call TRBJ2-5; 16 positions match TRBD2. This CDR3 is built from 18 residues. V lost 5 bases, J lost 3 bases, and 9 bases stayed unmatched. Looked up from germline, CDR1 is SEHNR and CDR2 is FQNEAQ (reference sequence).

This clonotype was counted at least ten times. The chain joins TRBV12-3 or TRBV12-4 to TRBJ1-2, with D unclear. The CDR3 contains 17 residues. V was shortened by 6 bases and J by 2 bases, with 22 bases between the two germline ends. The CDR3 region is CASSPVGLVSGNYGYTF. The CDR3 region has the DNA TGTGCCAGCAGCCCGGTCGGACTAGTATCAGGCAACTATGGCTACACCTTC.

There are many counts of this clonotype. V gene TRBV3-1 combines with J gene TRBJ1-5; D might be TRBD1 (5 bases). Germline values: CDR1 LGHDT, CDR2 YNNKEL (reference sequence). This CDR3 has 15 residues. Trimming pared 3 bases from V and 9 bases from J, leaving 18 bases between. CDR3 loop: CASSQGGHPSRPQHF. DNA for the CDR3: TGTGCCAGCAGCCAGGGGGGTCACCCGAGCCGGCCCCAGCATTTT.

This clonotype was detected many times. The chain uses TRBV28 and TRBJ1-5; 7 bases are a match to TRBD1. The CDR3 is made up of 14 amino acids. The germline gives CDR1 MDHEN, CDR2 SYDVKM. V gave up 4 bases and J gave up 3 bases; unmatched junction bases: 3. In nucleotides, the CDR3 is TGTGCCAGCAGTTCGGACAGGAACAATCAGCCCCAGCATTTT. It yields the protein CASSSDRNNQPQHF.

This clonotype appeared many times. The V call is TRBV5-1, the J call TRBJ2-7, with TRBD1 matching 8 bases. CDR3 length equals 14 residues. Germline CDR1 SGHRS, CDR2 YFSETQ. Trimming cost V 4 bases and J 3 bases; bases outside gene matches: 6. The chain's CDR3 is CASSTSGTGYEQYF. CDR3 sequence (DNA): TGCGCCAGCAGCACCTCCGGGACAGGCTACGAGCAGTACTTC.

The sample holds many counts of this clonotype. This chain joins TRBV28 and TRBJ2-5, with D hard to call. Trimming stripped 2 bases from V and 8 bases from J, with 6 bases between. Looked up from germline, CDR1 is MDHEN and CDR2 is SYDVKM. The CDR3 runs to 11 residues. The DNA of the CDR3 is TGTGCCAGCAGTTTAGGTCCAACCCAGTACTTC. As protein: CASSLGPTQYF.

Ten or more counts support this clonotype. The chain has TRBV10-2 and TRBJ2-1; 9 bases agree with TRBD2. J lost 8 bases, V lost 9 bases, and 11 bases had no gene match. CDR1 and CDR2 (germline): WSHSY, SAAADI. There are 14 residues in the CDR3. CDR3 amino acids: CASTGTSSRYEQFF. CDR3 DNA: TGCGCCAGTACCGGGACTAGCAGTCGGTATGAGCAGTTCTTC.

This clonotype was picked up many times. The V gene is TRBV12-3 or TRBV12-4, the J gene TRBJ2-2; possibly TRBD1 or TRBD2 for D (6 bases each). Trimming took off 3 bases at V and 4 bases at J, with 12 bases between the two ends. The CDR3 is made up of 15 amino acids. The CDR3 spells CASSFRGAGTGELFF. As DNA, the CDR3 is TGTGCCAGCAGTTTTAGGGGGGCCGGCACCGGGGAGCTGTTTTTT.

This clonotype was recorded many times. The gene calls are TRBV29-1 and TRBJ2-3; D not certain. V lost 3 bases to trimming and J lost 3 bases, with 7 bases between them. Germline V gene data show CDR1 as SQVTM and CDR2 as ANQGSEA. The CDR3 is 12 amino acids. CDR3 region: CSVDVGTDTQYF. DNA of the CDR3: TGCAGCGTTGATGTAGGAACAGATACGCAGTATTTT.

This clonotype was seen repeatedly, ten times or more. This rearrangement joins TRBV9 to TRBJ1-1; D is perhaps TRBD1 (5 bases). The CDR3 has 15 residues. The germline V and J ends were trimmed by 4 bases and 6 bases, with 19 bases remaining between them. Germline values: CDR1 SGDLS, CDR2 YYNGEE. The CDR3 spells CASSPPGTAWAEAFF. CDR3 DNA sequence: TGTGCCAGCAGCCCTCCAGGGACGGCATGGGCTGAAGCTTTCTTT.

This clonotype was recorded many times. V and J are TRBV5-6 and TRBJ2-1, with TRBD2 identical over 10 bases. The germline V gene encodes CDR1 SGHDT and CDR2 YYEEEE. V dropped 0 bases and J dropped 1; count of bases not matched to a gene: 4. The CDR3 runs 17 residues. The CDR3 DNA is TGTGCCAGCAGCTTGGGCGGTAGCGGGGGGTCCTACAATGAGCAGTTCTTC. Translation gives CASSLGGSGGSYNEQFF.

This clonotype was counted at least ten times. The CDR3 reads CASRSGTGGNQPQHF. The CDR3 DNA sequence: TGTGCCAGCAGGTCCGGGACTGGCGGCAATCAGCCCCAGCATTTT. The chain has TRBV6-6 and TRBJ1-5, with D tentatively TRBD1 (5 bases). The V gene lost 6 bases and the J gene lost 2 bases, with 14 bases spanning the gap. This CDR3 has 15 residues. Germline V gene sequence: CDR1 MNHNY, CDR2 SVGAGI (reference sequence).

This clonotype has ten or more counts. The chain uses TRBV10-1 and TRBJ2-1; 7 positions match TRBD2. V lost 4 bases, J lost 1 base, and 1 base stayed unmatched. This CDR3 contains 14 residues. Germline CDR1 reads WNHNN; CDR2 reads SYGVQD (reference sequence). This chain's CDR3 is CASSGGGSYNEQFF. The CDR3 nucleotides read TGCGCCAGCAGTGGGGGGGGGTCCTACAATGAGCAGTTCTTC.

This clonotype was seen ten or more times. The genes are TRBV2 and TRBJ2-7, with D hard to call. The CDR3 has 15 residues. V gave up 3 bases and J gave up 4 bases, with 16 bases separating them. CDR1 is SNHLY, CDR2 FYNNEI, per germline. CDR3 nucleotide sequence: TGTGCCAGCAGTGAGGTAGGGTTTTCTCGGTACGAGCAGTACTTC. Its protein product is CASSEVGFSRYEQYF.

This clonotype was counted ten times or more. The CDR3 protein is CASSFTGARETQYF. For the CDR3, the DNA is TGTGCCAGCAGCTTTACAGGGGCCCGAGAGACCCAGTACTTC. J is TRBJ2-5 and V is TRBV7-2, with TRBD1 matching 7 bases. The CDR3 covers 14 residues. Germline CDR1 reads SGHTA; CDR2 reads FQGNSA. Trimming took 3 bases from V and 4 from J; bases not matched to a gene: 5.

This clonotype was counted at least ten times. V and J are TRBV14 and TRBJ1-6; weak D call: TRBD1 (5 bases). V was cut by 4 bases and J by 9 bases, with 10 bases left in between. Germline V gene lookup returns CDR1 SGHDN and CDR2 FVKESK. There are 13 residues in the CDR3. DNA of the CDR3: TGTGCCAGCAGCCGTACGACAGCTTCACCCCTCCACTTT. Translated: CASSRTTASPLHF.

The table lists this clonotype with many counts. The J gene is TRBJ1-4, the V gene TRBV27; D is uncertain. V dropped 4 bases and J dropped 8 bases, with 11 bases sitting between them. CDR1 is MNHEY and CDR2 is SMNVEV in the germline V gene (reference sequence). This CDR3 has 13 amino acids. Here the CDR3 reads CASSSRAWEKLFF. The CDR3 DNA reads TGTGCCAGCAGTTCCCGGGCTTGGGAAAAACTGTTTTTT.

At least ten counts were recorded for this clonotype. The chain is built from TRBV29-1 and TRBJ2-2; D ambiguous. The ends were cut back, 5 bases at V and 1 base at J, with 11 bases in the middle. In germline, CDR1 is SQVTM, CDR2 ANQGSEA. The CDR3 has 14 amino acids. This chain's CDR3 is CSVLPRGNTGELFF. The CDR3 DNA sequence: TGCAGCGTTCTCCCGAGAGGGAACACCGGGGAGCTGTTTTTT.